The 11 T cell receptor beta chains given below trace back to one sample, sequenced in a study of PD-L1 blockade in urothelial cancer (dated by TCRdb to between 2016 and 2019). Receptor libraries were prepared by the immunoSEQ multiplex PCR assay. What TCRdb holds here is the immuneACCESS table cut down to in-frame rearrangements. Part of the clones is not present; checked against another copy, under half of the missing clones reflect an unresolved V gene, and the others are unexplained. The sample records tens of thousands of clones, more than 70% of which are singletons. Around an eighth of the sample is in the top ten clones. The sample's time point, from its label and the paper: pretreatment peripheral blood. Sequencing used PBMCs, obtained around atezolizumab (anti-PD-L1) treatment. The receptor source for this set is a man in his sixties with urothelial cancer.

V is TRBV5-1 and J is TRBJ2-5; D might be TRBD1 (7 bases). Trimming removed 4 bases at V and 3 bases at J, with 16 bases between. Germline V lookup: CDR1 SGHRS, CDR2 YFSETQ. This CDR3 contains 15 residues. The CDR3 DNA sequence: TGCGCCAGCAGCCTACAGGGGAGGTGGGAAGAGACCCAGTACTTC. Protein: CASSLQGRWEETQYF. The full variable domain, with the rest looked up from reference TRBV5-1 and TRBJ2-5, is KAGVTQTPRYLIKTRGQQVTLSCSPISGHRSVSWYQQTPGQGLQFLFEYFSETQRNKGNFPGRFSGRQFSNSRSEMNVSTLELGDSALYLCASSLQGRWEETQYFGPGTRLLVL.

The table lists this clone with a few counts. The V call is TRBV11-3, the J call TRBJ1-1; 7 nucleotides match TRBD1. Germline CDR1 reads SGHNT; CDR2 reads YENEEA. The CDR3 extends over 15 amino acids. After removal of 5 bases from V and 3 bases from J, the junction contained 9 bases not matched to a gene. Written as DNA, the CDR3 is TGTGCCAGCAGCACTCAGACAGGGTTGGACACTGAAGCTTTCTTT. Amino acid sequence: CASSTQTGLDTEAFF.

V gene TRBV5-1 combines with J gene TRBJ2-2, with D possibly TRBD1 on 6 matching bases. CDR3 size: 16 residues. Trimming removed 1 base from V and 6 bases from J, with 16 bases in between. Per the germline V gene, CDR1 is SGHRS and CDR2 is YFSETQ. The CDR3 DNA reads as TGCGCCAGCAGCTTGATGGCAGGGGAAGGTCCCGGGGAGCTGTTTTTT. It yields the protein CASSLMAGEGPGELFF.

The genes are TRBV6-1 and TRBJ1-6; D is possibly TRBD1 (6 bases). The CDR3 has 14 amino acids. CDR1 is MNHNS and CDR2 is SASEGT in the germline V gene. Trimming removed 4 bases from V and 5 bases from J, with 9 bases in between. This CDR3 is CASSVPGDNSPLHF. The CDR3 bases are TGTGCCAGCAGTGTGCCAGGGGATAATTCACCCCTCCACTTT.

This clone was observed once. The chain is built from TRBV9 and TRBJ2-5, with TRBD2 matching 11 bases. Germline CDR1 is SGDLS and CDR2 is YYNGEE. The CDR3 totals 16 residues. V lost 3 bases to trimming and J lost 4 bases; unmatched junction nucleotides: 8. The chain's CDR3 is CASSASSGGPSETQYF. Written as DNA, the CDR3 is TGTGCCAGCAGCGCCTCTAGCGGGGGGCCGTCAGAGACCCAGTACTTC.

This chain uses TRBV30 with TRBJ2-7, with D possibly being TRBD1 (6 bases). CDR3 length: 13 amino acids. Trimming pared 3 bases from V and 9 bases from J, leaving 18 bases between. The V gene's germline CDR1 is GTSNPN and CDR2 SVGIG (reference sequence). The CDR3 region is CAWSPNTGRAQYF. In DNA form, the CDR3 reads TGTGCCTGGAGCCCCAATACAGGGAGAGCGCAGTACTTC.

The chain is built from TRBV5-1 and TRBJ2-1; 11 nucleotides line up with TRBD1. Germline loops: CDR1 SGHRS, CDR2 YFSETQ. The CDR3 spans 15 residues. V lost 3 bases and J lost 6; bases outside the gene matches: 5. The CDR3 bases are TGCGCCAGCAGCTCGGGACAGGGGGGGTTCAATGAGCAGTTCTTC. It specifies CASSSGQGGFNEQFF.

This chain joins TRBV5-4 and TRBJ1-6; tentative D call: TRBD1 (5 bases). The CDR3 is 17 amino acids. Trimming shortened V by 0 bases and J by 6 bases, and 16 bases separated the two germline ends. Germline V gene lookup returns CDR1 SGHNT and CDR2 YYREEE (reference sequence). CDR3 residues: CASSLVRGGLPNSPLHF. The CDR3 region has the DNA TGTGCCAGCAGCTTGGTTAGGGGTGGGCTTCCTAATTCACCCCTCCACTTT. The full variable domain, completed using reference TRBV5-4 and TRBJ1-6, is ETGVTQSPTHLIKTRGQQVTLRCSSQSGHNTVSWYQQALGQGPQFIFQYYREEENGRGNFPPRFSGLQFPNYSSELNVNALELDDSALYLCASSLVRGGLPNSPLHFGNGTRLTVT.

V usage is TRBV5-1 and J usage is TRBJ2-7; 10 nucleotides line up with TRBD1. The CDR3 runs to 17 residues. Trimming cost V 0 bases and J 3 bases; bases outside gene matches: 9. The V gene's germline CDR1 is SGHRS and CDR2 YFSETQ. The chain's CDR3 is CASSLVPAGTGDYEQYF. The CDR3, as DNA: TGCGCCAGCAGCTTGGTTCCTGCCGGGACAGGGGACTACGAGCAGTACTTC.

The gene calls are TRBV18 and TRBJ2-7, with 11 positions matching TRBD2. CDR1 is KGHSH, CDR2 LQKENI, per germline. Trimming took 3 bases from V and 2 from J; bases not matched to a gene: 18. The CDR3 extends over 20 amino acids. CDR3 DNA sequence: TGTGCCAGCTCACCCACTCGCGGCGGAGGGACTAGCGGCGCTACCTACGAGCAGTACTTC. Translating it yields CASSPTRGGGTSGATYEQYF. The whole variable domain, remainder taken from reference TRBV18 and TRBJ2-7, is NAGVMQNPRHLVRRRGQEARLRCSPMKGHSHVYWYRQLPEEGLKFMVYLQKENIIDESGMPKERFSAEFPKEGPSILRIQQVVRGDSAAYFCASSPTRGGGTSGATYEQYFGPGTRLTVT.

This chain connects TRBV15 to TRBJ2-4, with a tentative D call TRBD2 (5 bases). V was cut by 3 bases and J by 6 bases, with 15 bases left in between. Germline V gene sequence: CDR1 LNHNV, CDR2 YYDKDF (reference sequence). The CDR3 contains 15 residues. Here the CDR3 DNA reads TGTGCCACCAGCAGCCGCGGGTTTTCAATAAACATTCAGTACTTC. Encoded protein: CATSSRGFSINIQYF.